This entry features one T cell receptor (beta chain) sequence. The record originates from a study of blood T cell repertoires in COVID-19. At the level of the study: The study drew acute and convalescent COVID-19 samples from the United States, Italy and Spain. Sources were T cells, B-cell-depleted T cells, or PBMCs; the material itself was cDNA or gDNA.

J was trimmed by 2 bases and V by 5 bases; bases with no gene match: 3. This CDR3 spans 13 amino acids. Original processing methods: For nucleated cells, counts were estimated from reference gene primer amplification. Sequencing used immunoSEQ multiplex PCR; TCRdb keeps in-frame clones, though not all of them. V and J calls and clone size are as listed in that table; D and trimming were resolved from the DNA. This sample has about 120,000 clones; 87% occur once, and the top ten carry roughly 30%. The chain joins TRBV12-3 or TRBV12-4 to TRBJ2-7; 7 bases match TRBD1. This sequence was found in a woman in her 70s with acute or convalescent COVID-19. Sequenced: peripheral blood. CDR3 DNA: TGTGCCAGCAGTGGGACAGTAACCTACGAGCAGTACTTC. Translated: CASSGTVTYEQYF.